Listed below are T cell receptor beta chains from one sample, sequenced in a study of graft-versus-host responses after intestinal transplantation. TCRdb's table, derived via immunoSEQ multiplex PCR, lists solely in-frame clones and lacks some. The sample has over 100,000 clones, roughly 87% seen once. No cognate antigen is known for these TCRs. The sequencing used unstimulated CD4+ T cells sorted from spleen or lymph node cells, collected before intestinal transplant. The receptors stem from a human donor who received an intestinal transplant. The CDR3 runs from the conserved cysteine through the conserved F or W. Fields, in order: D gene, J gene, V gene, clone size, CDR3 DNA, CDR3 protein. The D gene is left open where the match is weak. Not every row has a clone size; where given, it reads once, few, many or a size class.

d_call: TRBD1; j_call: TRBJ1-2; v_call: TRBV5-4; clone_size: once; cdr3_nt: TGTGCCAGCAGCTTGGGAGACAGGGACTATGGCTACACCTTC; cdr3_aa: CASSLGDRDYGYTF
d_call: NA; j_call: TRBJ1-4; v_call: TRBV5-3; clone_size: NA; cdr3_nt: TGTGCCAGAAGCTTGGGGTGTTGGGGGGAAGATGGTGAAAAACTGTTTTTT; cdr3_aa: CARSLGCWGEDGEKLFF
d_call: NA; j_call: TRBJ2-3; v_call: TRBV18; clone_size: NA; cdr3_nt: TGTGCCAGCTCTCTCCGGGACGTTCTGTATTTT; cdr3_aa: CASSLRDVLYF
d_call: NA; j_call: TRBJ2-1; v_call: TRBV19; clone_size: NA; cdr3_nt: TGTGCCAGTAGTATAGGGACAGCATACAATGAGCAGTTCTTC; cdr3_aa: CASSIGTAYNEQFF
d_call: NA; j_call: TRBJ1-5; v_call: TRBV18; clone_size: NA; cdr3_nt: TGTGCCAGCTCACGGGAGGGCAGAATTCAGCCCCAGCATTTT; cdr3_aa: CASSREGRIQPQHF
d_call: NA; j_call: TRBJ1-3; v_call: TRBV5-1; clone_size: NA; cdr3_nt: TGCGCCAGCAGCTTGGGTCGGGGGTCTGGAAACACCATATATTTT; cdr3_aa: CASSLGRGSGNTIYF
d_call: NA; j_call: TRBJ2-1; v_call: TRBV6-6; clone_size: NA; cdr3_nt: TGTGCCAGCCGGGACTTGAGCTCCTACAATGAGCAGTTCTTC; cdr3_aa: CASRDLSSYNEQFF
d_call: NA; j_call: TRBJ1-1; v_call: TRBV7-2; clone_size: once; cdr3_nt: TGTGCCAGCAGCTTAAGGGGTACAGAAGCTTTCTTT; cdr3_aa: CASSLRGTEAFF
d_call: NA; j_call: TRBJ1-6; v_call: TRBV5-6; clone_size: NA; cdr3_nt: TGTGCCAGCAGCTTGCCAGGGGCAGGTTTGACACCCCTCCACTTT; cdr3_aa: CASSLPGAGLTPLHF
d_call: NA; j_call: TRBJ2-5; v_call: TRBV14; clone_size: NA; cdr3_nt: TGTGCCAGCAGCCAGTATCAAGAGACCCAGTACTTC; cdr3_aa: CASSQYQETQYF
d_call: TRBD1; j_call: TRBJ2-7; v_call: TRBV5-1; clone_size: NA; cdr3_nt: TGCGCCAGCAAAAGGGCAGGGGGATACGAGCTAGCATACGAGCAGTACTTC; cdr3_aa: CASKRAGGYELAYEQYF
d_call: NA; j_call: TRBJ2-1; v_call: TRBV6-1; clone_size: NA; cdr3_nt: TGTGCCAGCAGTCGCGTGGTTGGGAGCTACAATGAGCAGTTCTTC; cdr3_aa: CASSRVVGSYNEQFF
d_call: TRBD2; j_call: TRBJ2-1; v_call: TRBV5-1; clone_size: NA; cdr3_nt: TGCGCCAGCAGCTTGACGGGAGGGACCTACAATGAGCAGTTCTTC; cdr3_aa: CASSLTGGTYNEQFF
d_call: TRBD2; j_call: TRBJ2-1; v_call: TRBV25-1; clone_size: NA; cdr3_nt: TGTGCCAGCAGTGCGTACCGGGGGGACTACAATGAGCAGTTCTTC; cdr3_aa: CASSAYRGDYNEQFF
d_call: TRBD2; j_call: TRBJ2-1; v_call: TRBV10-3; clone_size: NA; cdr3_nt: TGTGCCATCAGTGAGCTGGGCGGGAGAAGCAATGAGCAGTTCTTC; cdr3_aa: CAISELGGRSNEQFF
d_call: TRBD1; j_call: TRBJ1-1; v_call: TRBV10-3; clone_size: NA; cdr3_nt: TGTGCCATCAGTGAATACAGGGGGAGGAACACTGAAGCTTTCTTT; cdr3_aa: CAISEYRGRNTEAFF
d_call: NA; j_call: TRBJ1-2; v_call: TRBV30; clone_size: NA; cdr3_nt: TGTGCCTGGAGTACCAGACCGGACGGTAACTATGGCTACACCTTC; cdr3_aa: CAWSTRPDGNYGYTF
d_call: TRBD1; j_call: TRBJ1-6; v_call: TRBV5-1; clone_size: NA; cdr3_nt: TGCGCCAGCAGCTTGGGCCCAGGGGGAGATAATTCACCCCTCCACTTT; cdr3_aa: CASSLGPGGDNSPLHF
d_call: NA; j_call: TRBJ1-1; v_call: TRBV29-1; clone_size: NA; cdr3_nt: TGCAGCGTTGCCGGGGGCTTTGAGAAACCTGAAGCTTTCTTT; cdr3_aa: CSVAGGFEKPEAFF
d_call: NA; j_call: TRBJ2-4; v_call: TRBV19; clone_size: NA; cdr3_nt: TGTGCCAGTAGTGTTTTAGCGGCCCAAGCCAAAAACATTCAGTACTTC; cdr3_aa: CASSVLAAQAKNIQYF
d_call: NA; j_call: TRBJ2-5; v_call: TRBV11-3; clone_size: NA; cdr3_nt: TGTGCCAGCAGCTTAGGTGGGGGCCAAGAGACCCAGTACTTC; cdr3_aa: CASSLGGGQETQYF
d_call: TRBD2; j_call: TRBJ2-7; v_call: TRBV10-2; clone_size: few; cdr3_nt: TGCGCCAGTAGAGGTAGCGGGAGCGTTTCCTACGAGCAGTACTTC; cdr3_aa: CASRGSGSVSYEQYF
d_call: NA; j_call: TRBJ2-2; v_call: TRBV11-2; clone_size: NA; cdr3_nt: TGTGCCAGCAGCTTAGTACCGGGGGAGCTGTTTTTT; cdr3_aa: CASSLVPGELFF
d_call: TRBD2; j_call: TRBJ2-1; v_call: TRBV7-2; clone_size: NA; cdr3_nt: TGTGCCAGCAGCTTATCTGCGGGAGTATACAATGAGCAGTTCTTC; cdr3_aa: CASSLSAGVYNEQFF
d_call: TRBD2; j_call: TRBJ2-1; v_call: TRBV4-1; clone_size: NA; cdr3_nt: TGCGCCAGCAGCAAAGGAGGGACTAGCGGGGGATTTAGCTCCTACAATGAGCAGTTCTTC; cdr3_aa: CASSKGGTSGGFSSYNEQFF
d_call: TRBD1; j_call: TRBJ2-5; v_call: TRBV4-1; clone_size: NA; cdr3_nt: TGCGCCAGCAGCCATGAAAGGACAGGGGTTCGAGAGACCCAGTACTTC; cdr3_aa: CASSHERTGVRETQYF
d_call: TRBD2; j_call: TRBJ2-3; v_call: TRBV6-5; clone_size: NA; cdr3_nt: TGTGCCAGCAGTTACACTAGCGGGGGGTTTGATACGCAGTATTTT; cdr3_aa: CASSYTSGGFDTQYF
d_call: NA; j_call: TRBJ1-5; v_call: TRBV6-6; clone_size: NA; cdr3_nt: TGTGCCAGCAGTCAGACAACCACACAGCCCCAGCATTTT; cdr3_aa: CASSQTTTQPQHF